Shown below are 27 T cell receptor beta chains from a single sample sequenced in a study of CD8 T cells in Susac syndrome. With random hexamers, roughly 0.45 to 1 ug RNA was reverse transcribed. Using its own MiXCR run on the immunoSEQ multiplex PCR reads, TCRdb lists one record per CDR3 protein. The sample yields about 150,000 distinct CDR3 sequences, 92% seen once. Specimen: CD4+ T cells from PBMCs. These receptors all come from a human donor in good health.

This chain joins TRBV18 and TRBJ1-6; D gene unclear. Trimming took 10 bases from V and 12 from J, leaving 7 bases between them. Germline CDR1 is KGHSH and CDR2 is LQKENI. CDR3 length: 9 residues. The CDR3 DNA reads TGTGCCACGCGGGGACCCCTCCACTTT. Its translation: CATRGPLHF.

The chain employs TRBV19 and TRBJ1-5; D possibly corresponds to TRBD1 (6 bases). With 3 bases removed from V and 3 bases from J, the gap between germline ends came to 18 bases. This CDR3 is built from 17 residues. Germline V lookup: CDR1 LNHDA, CDR2 SQIVND (reference sequence). The CDR3 DNA reads as TGTGCCAGTAGTATTCGGTTCGGGCAGGGGTTCAATCAGCCCCAGCATTTT. Encoded protein: CASSIRFGQGFNQPQHF.

The chain uses TRBV6-1 and TRBJ2-5, with 8 bases identical to TRBD2. The CDR3 extends over 16 amino acids. V shed 5 bases and J 5 bases; nucleotides not matched to a gene: 13. Germline V gene sequence: CDR1 MNHNS, CDR2 SASEGT. CDR3: CASSRGLAPPEETQYF. The CDR3, as DNA: TGTGCCAGCAGTCGTGGACTAGCACCACCGGAGGAGACCCAGTACTTC.

The chain links TRBV9 to TRBJ2-7; D remains unclear. The germline CDR1 and CDR2 sequences are SGDLS and YYNGEE. CDR3 length: 15 amino acids. Trimming removed 0 bases from V and 2 bases from J, with 12 bases in between. In DNA form, the CDR3 reads TGTGCCAGCAGCGTAGCCGCCCAATCTCCCTACGAGCAGTACTTC. Residues: CASSVAAQSPYEQYF.

The chain is built from TRBV5-1 and TRBJ2-7, with D tentatively TRBD1 (6 bases). Looked up from germline, CDR1 is SGHRS and CDR2 is YFSETQ. This CDR3 has 13 residues. Trimming cost V 0 bases and J 9 bases, with 13 bases left between them. For the CDR3, the DNA is TGCGCCAGCAGCTTGGAGTCTACAGGGCGGCAGTACTTC. As protein: CASSLESTGRQYF.

The chain combines TRBV28 with TRBJ2-7; unclear D gene. CDR1 MDHEN and CDR2 SYDVKM come from the germline V gene. CDR3 length equals 10 residues. V lost 5 bases to trimming and J lost 3 bases, with 2 bases between them. Written as DNA, the CDR3 is TGTGCCAGCAGTCGCTACGAGCAGTACTTC. Its translation is CASSRYEQYF.

This rearrangement joins TRBV18 to TRBJ1-1; D not certain. V shed 4 bases and J shed 1 base, with 7 bases lying between them. This CDR3 region has 13 residues. Germline V lookup: CDR1 KGHSH, CDR2 LQKENI. The CDR3: CASSQTENTEAFF. The CDR3, as DNA: TGTGCCAGCTCACAAACAGAGAACACTGAAGCTTTCTTT.

The V call is TRBV7-8, the J call TRBJ1-5; the D gene is possibly TRBD1 (6 bases). Trimming took 2 bases from V and 5 from J, leaving 13 bases between them. Germline CDR1 is SGHVS and CDR2 is FQNEAQ. The CDR3 spans 15 residues. The CDR3 DNA is TGTGCCAGCAGCTTACCCGGGACAACTGATCAGCCCCAGCATTTT. Translated: CASSLPGTTDQPQHF.

The chain employs TRBV6-1 and TRBJ1-1, with D hard to call. The CDR3 contains 12 residues. CDR1 is MNHNS and CDR2 is SASEGT in the germline V gene. Trimming left V 2 bases short and J 3 bases short, with 4 bases between. The DNA of the CDR3 is TGTGCCAGCAGTGAAAGGGACACTGAAGCTTTCTTT. As protein: CASSERDTEAFF.

The chain uses TRBV5-1 and TRBJ1-2, with D uncertain. Trimming shortened V by 4 bases and J by 6 bases, and 10 bases separated the two germline ends. The CDR3 covers 12 residues. Germline CDR1 SGHRS, CDR2 YFSETQ. This CDR3 reads CASSTNRDGYTF. CDR3 nucleotides: TGCGCCAGCAGCACCAATCGGGATGGCTACACCTTC.

The chain carries TRBV5-1 and TRBJ2-5; the D is unclear. Trimming removed 0 bases from V and 5 bases from J, with 11 bases in between. From germline, CDR1 is SGHRS and CDR2 YFSETQ. The CDR3 sequence is 14 residues long. The CDR3 DNA reads as TGCGCCAGCAGCTTGGATGGCAGCCAGGAGACCCAGTACTTC. It encodes CASSLDGSQETQYF.

This chain uses TRBV2 with TRBJ2-6; no clear D. The CDR3 covers 14 residues. Germline CDR1 is SNHLY and CDR2 is FYNNEI. The V end was cut by 10 bases, the J end by 0 bases, with 10 bases between. CDR3 residues: CATGRSSGANVLTF. The CDR3 DNA reads TGTGCCACCGGACGGAGCTCTGGGGCCAACGTCCTGACTTTC.

This rearrangement joins TRBV18 to TRBJ1-2, with D tentatively TRBD1 (5 bases). CDR1 and CDR2 from the germline V gene are KGHSH and LQKENI. CDR3 length: 12 amino acids. The germline V and J ends were trimmed by 6 bases and 6 bases, with 11 bases remaining between them. CDR3 residues: CASSPGHHGYTF. The CDR3 DNA sequence: TGTGCCAGCTCTCCAGGGCACCATGGCTACACCTTC.

The chain links TRBV18 to TRBJ2-3; 7 nucleotides align to TRBD1. The ends lost 6 bases at V and 0 bases at J; junction bases unmatched: 9. The CDR3 is made up of 16 amino acids. Germline-derived CDR1 and CDR2 are KGHSH and LQKENI. This CDR3 reads CASSPVTGPSTDTQYF. DNA of the CDR3: TGTGCCAGCTCCCCTGTGACAGGGCCTAGCACAGATACGCAGTATTTT.

This clonotype was counted a single time. V is TRBV20-1 and J is TRBJ1-2; no firm D call. Trimming shortened V by 2 bases and J by 2 bases, and 12 bases separated the two germline ends. CDR3 length: 14 amino acids. The V gene's germline CDR1 is DFQATT and CDR2 SNEGSKA (reference sequence). CDR3 coding DNA: TGCAGTGCTAGACCGGTGGGAGGGAACTATGGCTACACCTTC. Amino acids: CSARPVGGNYGYTF.

This chain joins TRBV3-1 and TRBJ2-3; the D is unclear. V dropped 0 bases and J dropped 4 bases, with 11 bases sitting between them. CDR1 LGHDT and CDR2 YNNKEL come from the germline V gene (reference sequence). The length of the CDR3 is 15 residues. The chain's CDR3 is CASSQDFGLADTQYF. CDR3 sequence (DNA): TGTGCCAGCAGCCAAGATTTCGGGCTGGCAGATACGCAGTATTTT.

This sequence joins TRBV28 and TRBJ1-2; no firm D call. Between the trimmed V and J ends, which lost 7 bases and 1 base, there was a span of 19 bases. CDR1 MDHEN and CDR2 SYDVKM come from the germline V gene. The CDR3 is 16 residues long. The CDR3 is CASISSLREINYGYTF. The DNA for the CDR3 is TGTGCCAGCATTTCCTCCTTAAGGGAAATTAACTATGGCTACACCTTC.

The J gene is TRBJ2-5, the V gene TRBV20-1; TRBD1 matches at 7 bases. The CDR3 sequence is 15 residues long. Germline CDR1 is DFQATT and CDR2 is SNEGSKA (reference sequence). V gave up 1 base and J gave up 2 bases; unmatched junction bases: 7. The CDR3 here is CSARATPGQQETQYF. The CDR3 DNA sequence: TGCAGTGCTAGAGCTACTCCGGGACAGCAAGAGACCCAGTACTTC.

V usage is TRBV7-9 and J usage is TRBJ2-1; tentatively, D is TRBD2 (5 bases). The CDR3 loop spans 11 amino acids. V shed 2 bases and J shed 14 bases, with 10 bases lying between them. The V gene's germline CDR1 is SEHNR and CDR2 FQNEAQ (reference sequence). The CDR3 loop reads CASSLFGVEFF. For the CDR3, the DNA is TGTGCCAGCAGCTTATTCGGGGTGGAGTTCTTC.

The chain joins TRBV29-1 to TRBJ2-3; the D gene is possibly TRBD1 (6 bases). V shed 4 bases and J shed 0 bases, with 8 bases lying between them. The CDR3 runs to 13 residues. Germline CDR1 and CDR2: SQVTM and ANQGSEA. The CDR3 protein is CSVVTGSTDTQYF. The DNA of the CDR3 is TGCAGCGTTGTGACAGGTAGCACAGATACGCAGTATTTT.

The rearrangement uses TRBV19 and TRBJ2-3; 9 bases align to TRBD1. The germline gives CDR1 LNHDA, CDR2 SQIVND (reference sequence). The CDR3 has 15 amino acids. Trimming cost V 4 bases and J 2 bases; bases outside gene matches: 4. CDR3 bases: TGTGCCAGTAGTACCGGGACAGGGAACACAGATACGCAGTATTTT. This sequence encodes CASSTGTGNTDTQYF.

The chain is built from TRBV28 and TRBJ1-2; a possible D gene is TRBD1 (6 bases). V was pared by 7 bases and J by 13 bases, with 22 bases between. Looked up from germline, CDR1 is MDHEN and CDR2 is SYDVKM. The CDR3 covers 13 residues. CDR3 loop: CASIGERQAIGTF. The CDR3 DNA is TGTGCCAGCATAGGAGAACGACAGGCAATCGGCACCTTC.

This chain uses TRBV4-3 with TRBJ2-3; TRBD1 might be the D (7 bases). The CDR3 totals 14 residues. V was cut by 1 base and J by 9 bases, with 14 bases left in between. Germline V gene data show CDR1 as LGHNA and CDR2 as YSLEER. CDR3: CASSQVVRGQTQYF. The DNA of the CDR3 is TGCGCCAGCAGCCAAGTGGTGCGGGGACAGACGCAGTATTTT.

This chain connects TRBV5-1 to TRBJ2-1; TRBD2 matches 10 bases. The V gene end was trimmed by 4 bases and the J gene end by 8 bases; junction bases not matched to a gene: 6. This CDR3 has 14 amino acids. Per the germline V gene, CDR1 is SGHRS and CDR2 is YFSETQ. The DNA for the CDR3 is TGCGCCAGCAGCCTCAGCGGGAGGGGCTATGAGCAGTTCTTC. Encoded protein: CASSLSGRGYEQFF. Filled out from reference TRBV5-1 and TRBJ2-1, the complete variable domain reads KAGVTQTPRYLIKTRGQQVTLSCSPISGHRSVSWYQQTPGQGLQFLFEYFSETQRNKGNFPGRFSGRQFSNSRSEMNVSTLELGDSALYLCASSLSGRGYEQFFGPGTRLTVL.

The chain couples TRBV5-1 to TRBJ1-6, with unresolved D. The germline CDR1 and CDR2 sequences are SGHRS and YFSETQ. There are 14 residues in the CDR3. V lost 0 bases to trimming and J lost 6 bases, with 7 bases between them. The CDR3 DNA reads TGCGCCAGCAGCTTGGCGGGAATTAATTCACCCCTCCACTTT. Protein sequence: CASSLAGINSPLHF.

The chain uses TRBV2 and TRBJ1-1, with 7 nucleotides matching TRBD1. Unmatched junction bases numbered 5, after V lost 6 bases and J lost 4 bases. CDR3 length: 13 residues. The germline CDR1 and CDR2 sequences are SNHLY and FYNNEI. CDR3 amino acids: CASRQSGGTEAFF. The CDR3 DNA reads as TGTGCCAGCAGACAATCAGGGGGCACTGAAGCTTTCTTT.

The J gene is TRBJ2-7, the V gene TRBV2; 11 bases map to TRBD1. Germline V gene sequence: CDR1 SNHLY, CDR2 FYNNEI. The CDR3 contains 15 residues. J was trimmed by 6 bases and V by 6 bases; bases with no gene match: 10. Here the CDR3 reads CASRPGDRGSGEQYF. The CDR3 nucleotides are TGTGCCAGCAGGCCGGGGGACAGGGGGTCGGGCGAGCAGTACTTC.